These 11 T cell receptor beta chains share one sample of origin, sequenced in a study of blood T cell repertoires in COVID-19. The data were produced by immunoSEQ multiplex PCR, yet TCRdb's version contains in-frame clones alone and is incomplete. The table lists approximately 13,000 clones, around three quarters of them singletons, with approximately 9.9% in the top ten. Material for sequencing was peripheral blood. Every receptor here comes from a man aged 65-85 years with acute or convalescent COVID-19.

The chain links TRBV21-1 to TRBJ2-5; no check of the table's D call, TRBD2, against the DNA was made. TRBV21-1 is assigned pseudogene status. The CDR3 runs to 15 residues. CDR3 loop: CASFGLAGDRETQYF. The CDR3 coding sequence is TGTGCCAGCTTCGGACTAGCGGGAGACCGGGAGACCCAGTACTTC.

This clone is medium-sized in the sample. The V call is TRBV11-2, the J call TRBJ1-1; perhaps TRBD1 as D (6 bases). Germline CDR1 is SGHAT and CDR2 is FQNNGV. Deletions cut 0 bases from V and 6 bases from J, with 11 bases between. The CDR3 covers 14 residues. CDR3 sequence: CASSLEISGAEAFF. CDR3 nucleotides: TGTGCCAGCAGCTTAGAAATCTCAGGGGCTGAAGCTTTCTTT.

The genes are TRBV5-4 and TRBJ2-5; tentative D call: TRBD1 (5 bases). This CDR3 has 14 residues. V dropped 5 bases and J dropped 3 bases, with 14 bases sitting between them. Germline assignment: CDR1 SGHNT and CDR2 YYREEE (reference sequence). The CDR3 loop is CASRPSAGKETQYF. The CDR3 DNA reads TGTGCCAGCAGGCCCTCGGCAGGGAAAGAGACCCAGTACTTC.

The V and J genes are TRBV11-2 and TRBJ2-7; perhaps TRBD1 as D (6 bases). Between the trimmed V and J ends, which lost 5 bases and 3 bases, there was a span of 11 bases. The CDR3 contains 13 residues. CDR1 and CDR2 (germline): SGHAT, FQNNGV. CDR3 DNA: TGTGCCAGCAGCCGCGACAGGAGCTACGAGCAGTACTTC. Encoded protein: CASSRDRSYEQYF.

This clone showed up just a few times. The chain uses TRBV6-5 and TRBJ1-1; the match to TRBD1 covers 11 bases. The V and J ends lost 2 bases and 8 bases, in that order; junction bases with no gene match: 4. The CDR3 is 14 amino acids. The germline gives CDR1 MNHEY, CDR2 SVGAGI. CDR3 coding DNA: TGTGCCAGCAGTTACGGACAGGGGGCGGACGAAGCTTTCTTT. Residues: CASSYGQGADEAFF.

The V call is TRBV7-2, the J call TRBJ2-6, with D possibly matching TRBD2 (6 bases). Germline V gene data show CDR1 as SGHTA and CDR2 as FQGNSA. The CDR3 covers 15 residues. Between the trimmed V and J ends, which lost 5 bases and 0 bases, there was a span of 8 bases. The CDR3 is CASSGGSSGANVLTF. The DNA of the CDR3 is TGTGCCAGCAGCGGGGGGTCCTCTGGGGCCAACGTCCTGACTTTC.

This rearrangement joins TRBV5-1 to TRBJ1-1; D gene ambiguous. The CDR3 is made up of 14 amino acids. Trimming removed 0 bases at V and 1 base at J, with 7 bases between. CDR1 SGHRS and CDR2 YFSETQ come from the germline V gene. CDR3 amino acids: CASSLGQENTEAFF. CDR3 nucleotide sequence: TGCGCCAGCAGCTTGGGGCAGGAGAACACTGAAGCTTTCTTT.

The rearrangement links TRBV29-1 to TRBJ2-5; 7 nucleotides match TRBD1. Trimming cost V 6 bases and J 11 bases; bases outside gene matches: 6. The CDR3 has 10 residues. Germline CDR1 and CDR2: SQVTM and ANQGSEA. The CDR3 DNA is TGCAGCGTCCGAGACAGGGATCAGTACTTC. Protein sequence: CSVRDRDQYF.

The chain combines TRBV7-2 with TRBJ2-3, with D unresolved. The germline V and J ends were trimmed by 2 bases and 2 bases, with 2 bases remaining between them. Germline V gives CDR1 SGHTA, CDR2 FQGNSA. This CDR3 comprises 12 residues. The CDR3 DNA follows: TGTGCCAGCAGCTTATACACAGATACGCAGTATTTT. This gives the protein CASSLYTDTQYF.

The chain recombines TRBV29-1 with TRBJ1-2, with 11 positions matching TRBD1. Per the germline V gene, CDR1 is SQVTM and CDR2 is ANQGSEA. The CDR3 extends over 13 amino acids. Germline trimming cut 7 bases from V and 1 base from J; bases unmatched to any gene: 2. CDR3 sequence reads: CSGTGGNNYGYTF. CDR3 nucleotide sequence: TGCAGCGGGACAGGGGGCAATAACTATGGCTACACCTTC.

The J gene is TRBJ1-4, the V gene TRBV11-2; no firm D call. The CDR3 is 14 residues long. Germline CDR1 SGHAT, CDR2 FQNNGV. With 3 bases removed from V and 3 bases from J, the gap between germline ends came to 8 bases. In DNA form, the CDR3 reads TGTGCCAGCAGCTTTAATAGAGCTAATGAAAAACTGTTTTTT. This encodes CASSFNRANEKLFF. The complete variable domain, with remaining parts taken from reference TRBV11-2 and TRBJ1-4, reads EAGVAQSPRYKIIEKRQSVAFWCNPISGHATLYWYQQILGQGPKLLIQFQNNGVVDDSQLPKDRFSAERLKGVDSTLKIQPAKLEDSAVYLCASSFNRANEKLFFGSGTQLSVL.